The 10 T cell receptor beta chains below come from one sample, sequenced in a study of yellow fever vaccine responses in identical twins. One entry per CDR3 protein results from TCRdb running MiXCR on the RT-PCR reads. The data contain thousands of distinct CDR3 sequences, about three quarters of them seen just once; the ten biggest clones take up less than 15%. Sequenced here: T cells from blood (PBMCs), unsorted or a sorted subset (not recorded which), sampled before or after yellow fever vaccination (not recorded which). The receptors originated from a woman aged 18-30 years who received the yellow fever vaccine.

The rearrangement links TRBV30 to TRBJ2-7; 8 bases map to TRBD1. The junction had 12 bases not matched to a gene; V was cut back by 1 base and J by 7 bases. Germline assignment: CDR1 GTSNPN and CDR2 SVGIG (reference sequence). CDR3 size: 15 residues. The CDR3 bases are TGTGCCTGGAGTGAGGGGACAGGCTTTTCTAGAGAGCAGTACTTC. Translated, it gives CAWSEGTGFSREQYF. Full variable domain (outside the CDR3, taken from reference TRBV30 and TRBJ2-7): SQTIHQWPATLVQPVGSPLSLECTVEGTSNPNLYWYRQAAGRGLQLLFYSVGIGQISSEVPQNLSASRPQDRQFILSSKKLLLSDSGFYLCAWSEGTGFSREQYFGPGTRLTVT.

Here the CDR3 reads CASSYGDSASGANVLTF. The CDR3 DNA reads as TGTGCCAGCAGTTACGGCGATTCGGCCTCTGGGGCCAACGTCCTGACTTTC. The rearrangement joins TRBV6-5 to TRBJ2-6, with D hard to call. The CDR3 extends over 17 amino acids. Germline V gene lookup returns CDR1 MNHEY and CDR2 SVGAGI. The V end lost 2 bases, the J end lost 0 bases, and 11 bases lay between the germline ends.

The chain uses TRBV3-1 and TRBJ2-2, with TRBD2 as a possible D gene (6 bases). In germline, CDR1 is LGHDT, CDR2 YNNKEL (reference sequence). V lost 6 bases and J 4 bases, leaving 15 bases between the germline ends. The CDR3 consists of 15 residues. The CDR3 bases are TGTGCCAGCAGTCCCCGCGGAGGGAGCACCGGGGAGCTGTTTTTT. Protein sequence: CASSPRGGSTGELFF. The full variable domain, in which reference TRBV3-1 and TRBJ2-2 provide the parts outside the CDR3, is DTAVSQTPKYLVTQMGNDKSIKCEQNLGHDTMYWYKQDSKKFLKIMFSYNNKELIINETVPNRFSPKSPDKAHLNLHINSLELGDSAVYFCASSPRGGSTGELFFGEGSRLTVL.

The rearrangement links TRBV7-2 to TRBJ2-7; 7 bases line up with TRBD1. The CDR3 is made up of 13 amino acids. Germline CDR1 is SGHTA and CDR2 is FQGNSA. The ends lost 5 bases at V and 1 base at J; junction bases unmatched: 2. CDR3 sequence: CASSDRVSYEQYF. The DNA for the CDR3 is TGTGCCAGCAGCGACAGGGTTTCCTACGAGCAGTACTTC.

CDR3 protein: CASSFGARGPGYEQYF. The CDR3 nucleotides read TGTGCCAGCAGCTTCGGAGCCAGGGGGCCTGGCTACGAGCAGTACTTC. The chain couples TRBV7-6 to TRBJ2-7; 8 nucleotides match TRBD1. The germline V gene encodes CDR1 SGHVS and CDR2 FNYEAQ. Germline trimming cut 3 bases from V and 3 bases from J; bases unmatched to any gene: 10. This CDR3 has 16 amino acids.

The CDR3 DNA follows: TGTGCCAGCAGCCCCCCCAGGGCTTGGGAGACCCAGTACTTC. This encodes CASSPPRAWETQYF. The rearrangement links TRBV11-1 to TRBJ2-5; weak D call: TRBD1 (5 bases). V was clipped by 5 bases and J by 5 bases, with 15 bases between them. Germline V gives CDR1 SGHAT, CDR2 FQDESV (reference sequence). This CDR3 is 14 amino acids long.

The V gene is TRBV9, the J gene TRBJ2-6; TRBD2 matches at 7 bases. This CDR3 is built from 16 residues. The J segment lost 3 bases and the V segment lost 2 bases, leaving 5 bases of the junction unmatched. Germline V gives CDR1 SGDLS, CDR2 YYNGEE. CDR3: CASSVEAGYGANVLTF. The CDR3 DNA is TGTGCCAGCAGCGTCGAAGCGGGGTATGGGGCCAACGTCCTGACTTTC.

This chain's CDR3 is CASSPEEADSYNEQFF. CDR3 sequence (DNA): TGTGCCAGCAGCCCTGAGGAGGCGGATTCCTACAATGAGCAGTTCTTC. The V gene is TRBV28, the J gene TRBJ2-1; D possibly corresponds to TRBD2 (5 bases). Germline V gives CDR1 MDHEN, CDR2 SYDVKM. Deletions cut 6 bases from V and 1 base from J, with 16 bases between. The CDR3 is 16 amino acids. Combining the CDR3 with reference TRBV28 and TRBJ2-1 gives the whole variable domain DVKVTQSSRYLVKRTGEKVFLECVQDMDHENMFWYRQDPGLGLRLIYFSYDVKMKEKGDIPEGYSVSREKKERFSLILESASTNQTSMYLCASSPEEADSYNEQFFGPGTRLTVL.

This sequence joins TRBV4-2 and TRBJ2-7; D not certain. CDR1 is LGHNA, CDR2 YNFKEQ, per germline. V was pared by 1 base and J by 5 bases, with 12 bases between. This CDR3 is built from 14 residues. The DNA for the CDR3 is TGTGCCAGCAGCCAAGTATGGTGGCCCCACGAGCAGTACTTC. Translated, it gives CASSQVWWPHEQYF.

The chain has TRBV11-1 and TRBJ1-1; D is unresolved. The V gene's germline CDR1 is SGHAT and CDR2 FQDESV (reference sequence). The germline V and J ends were trimmed by 2 bases and 10 bases, with 11 bases remaining between them. This CDR3 comprises 12 residues. CDR3 protein: CASSLPDGVAFF. CDR3 nucleotide sequence: TGTGCCAGCAGCTTACCGGACGGGGTAGCTTTCTTT.